This TCR beta chain originates from a study of blood T cell repertoires in COVID-19 (dated by TCRdb to 2020 to 2021). About the study as a whole: Collaborator samples came from the United States, Italy and Spain and covered acute and convalescent phases of COVID-19. The material from the prospective study consisted of cDNA or gDNA derived from T cells, B-cell-depleted T cells, or PBMCs. The dataset comprised deeply sampled blood TCRbeta repertoires from subjects exposed to, actively infected with, or recovered from COVID-19. The repertoires were made available in a free public database intended to serve as a resource for research on the immune response to SARS-CoV-2. The samples were drawn from the first 160 participants of the ongoing ImmuneRACE study and from roughly 1,300 subjects provided by 6 global collaborators. Nearly every sample came with metadata listing a de-identified subject ID, COVID-19 status, age in years and sex. HLA class I and class II types, where available, came from metadata supplied by the sample provider rather than from assay-based typing. General conclusions and limits of the study: The quantity of clinical and demographic metadata differed by source and by participant and was supplied without curation.

The germline V gene (reference sequence) provides CDR1 DFQATT and CDR2 SNEGSKA. Relative to germline, V is 6 bases shorter and J is 1 base shorter, with 3 bases between their ends. The CDR3 contains 10 residues, cysteine and phenylalanine counted. The CDR3 DNA has 30 bases and is translated from base 1. At one collaborating source in Seattle, patients were enrolled during active infection and were followed longitudinally through the course of disease. The collaborating institutions used their own protocols to collect whole blood in K2EDTA tubes. For TCRbeta analysis, collaborators shipped samples in one of three forms: frozen whole blood, isolated PBMCs, or DNA extracted from either of those sample types. This clone was seen more than once but under ten times. The clone's antigen remains unknown. The sample holds no much larger clone one base away, and base qualities are not on file. TCRbeta CDR3 regions were amplified from genomic DNA by means of the immunoSEQ Assay, a bias-controlled multiplex PCR. Per the authors' processing: Within the assay, amplification of reference gene primers was used to estimate how many nucleated cells each sample contained. Sequence reads were collapsed and filtered to measure the absolute abundance of every unique TCRbeta CDR3 rearrangement. For each sample, productive Simpson clonality was calculated as the square root of Simpson's diversity index over productive rearrangements. Sourced from immuneACCESS, this table was stored by TCRdb with only in-frame sequences that have V and J called. A share of the clones is absent; for the studies checked, an unresolved V gene accounts for under half, and the remainder has no known explanation. V and J calls plus clone size are reproduced from that table; the DNA served to infer D and trimming. This sample is represented by 190,000 or so clones; around 80% of them were singletons. The ten largest account for about 12% of the sample.

This receptor was identified in a woman older than 75 with COVID-19, enrolled during active disease. Recombination joined TRBV20-1 with TRBJ1-1; the D gene cannot be named for sure. The sample taken for sequencing was peripheral blood. This receptor has the CDR3 CSASNTEAFF. The sequenced DNA: TGCAGTGCCTCGAACACTGAAGCTTTCTTT.